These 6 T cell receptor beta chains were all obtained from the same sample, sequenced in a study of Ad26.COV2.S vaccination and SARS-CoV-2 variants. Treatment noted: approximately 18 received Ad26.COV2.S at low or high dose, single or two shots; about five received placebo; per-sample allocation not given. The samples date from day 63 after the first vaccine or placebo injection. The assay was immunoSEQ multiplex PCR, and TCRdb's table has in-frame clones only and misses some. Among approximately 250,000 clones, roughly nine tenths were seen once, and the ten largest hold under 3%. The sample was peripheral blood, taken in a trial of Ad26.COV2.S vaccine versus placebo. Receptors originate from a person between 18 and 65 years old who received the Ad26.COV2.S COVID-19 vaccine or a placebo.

In nucleotides, the CDR3 is TGCGCCAGCAGCCAGACGACTAGCGGGGGGCCAGGGAATGAGCAGTTCTTC. Residues: CASSQTTSGGPGNEQFF. The chain recombines TRBV4-1 with TRBJ2-1; 13 bases agree with TRBD2. CDR1 is MGHRA, CDR2 YSYEKL, per germline. CDR3 length equals 17 residues. J gave up 7 bases and V 3 bases, and 9 bases lay outside the gene matches.

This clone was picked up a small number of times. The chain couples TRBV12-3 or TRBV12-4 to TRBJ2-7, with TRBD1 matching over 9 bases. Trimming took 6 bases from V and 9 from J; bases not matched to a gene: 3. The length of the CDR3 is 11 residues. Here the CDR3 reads CASSTGGVQYV. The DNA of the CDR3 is TGTGCCAGCAGCACAGGGGGCGTGCAGTACGTC.

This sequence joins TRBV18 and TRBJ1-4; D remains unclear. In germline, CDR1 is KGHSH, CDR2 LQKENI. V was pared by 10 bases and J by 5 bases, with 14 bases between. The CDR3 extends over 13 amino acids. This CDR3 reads CATRAERNEKLFF. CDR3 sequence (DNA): TGTGCCACGCGGGCGGAGCGGAATGAAAAACTGTTTTTT.

The CDR3 is CASSWTGEGSPLHF. DNA of the CDR3: TGTGCCAGCAGCTGGACAGGGGAAGGCTCACCCCTCCACTTT. The chain uses TRBV7-9 and TRBJ1-6; 9 bases align to TRBD1. V was clipped by 4 bases and J by 10 bases; unmatched bases: 5. This CDR3 contains 14 residues. CDR1 is SEHNR and CDR2 is FQNEAQ in the germline V gene (reference sequence).

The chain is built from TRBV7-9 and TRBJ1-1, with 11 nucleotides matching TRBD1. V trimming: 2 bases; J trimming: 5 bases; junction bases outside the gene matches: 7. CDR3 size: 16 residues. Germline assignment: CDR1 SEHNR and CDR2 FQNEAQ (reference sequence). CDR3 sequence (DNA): TGTGCCAGCAGCTTAATCATCGGGACAGGGGGAACTGAAGCTTTCTTT. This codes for CASSLIIGTGGTEAFF.

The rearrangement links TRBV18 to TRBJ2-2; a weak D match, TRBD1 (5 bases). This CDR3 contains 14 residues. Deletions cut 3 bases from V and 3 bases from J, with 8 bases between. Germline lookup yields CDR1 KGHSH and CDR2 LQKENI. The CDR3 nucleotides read TGTGCCAGCTCACCCGTGACAGACACCGGGGAGCTGTTTTTT. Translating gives CASSPVTDTGELFF.